This T cell receptor (beta chain) derives from a study of pediatric ulcerative colitis. Study background: Disease was pancolitis in over five and left-sided in two, histology-confirmed.

Study-wide points: Rectal repertoires separated controls, mild-moderate and acute severe colitis.

One to two pinch biopsies were taken from the rectum during colonoscopy. Profiling relied on immunoSEQ multiplex PCR, and the TCRdb table lists in-frame clones only, not all of them. The sample includes 36,000 or so clones, roughly 73% of them seen just once. Trimming took off 4 bases at V and 5 bases at J, with 8 bases between the two ends. Per germline, CDR1 LNHDA and CDR2 SQIVND (reference sequence). There are 12 residues in the CDR3. Concerning this clone itself: The antigen remains unidentified.

Sequencing was done on a sample of gut tissue. This TCR derives from a boy aged 10-17 years with moderate ulcerative colitis. This chain links TRBV19 with TRBJ2-5, with D possibly TRBD1 on 6 matching bases. CDR3 DNA sequence: TGTGCCAGTAGTACCGACAGGGAGACCCAGTACTTC. Amino acids: CASSTDRETQYF.